Listed below are T cell receptor beta chains from one sample, sequenced in a study of T cells in Graves' hyperthyroidism and ophthalmopathy. TCRdb processed the multiplex PCR reads anew with MiXCR; each CDR3 protein has one entry. This table has about 680,000 distinct CDR3 sequences, 35% appearing once. Sequenced material: blood. The origin of the receptors is a woman aged 40-49 years with Graves' hyperthyroidism. CDR3s include the opening cysteine and the closing phenylalanine or tryptophan. D genes are given only for firm matches. Not every row has a clone size; where given, it reads once, few, many or a size class.

TRBD1	.	TRBV10-3	TRBJ1-4	TGTGCCATCAAGGGACAGGGGAGTGAAAAACTGTTTTTT	CAIKGQGSEKLFF
TRBD2	many	TRBV10-3	TRBJ2-5	TGTGCCATCAGTGAAAGACTAGCGGGGCAAGAGACCCAGTACTTC	CAISERLAGQETQYF
.	many	TRBV7-2	TRBJ2-7	TGTGCCAGCAGCTTATGGACAGACTCCTACGAGCAGTACTTC	CASSLWTDSYEQYF
TRBD1	.	TRBV2	TRBJ1-2	TGTGCCACCGTCACGTCGTCGGGGACAGCCCGGGGCTACACCTTC	CATVTSSGTARGYTF
TRBD2	.	TRBV15	TRBJ2-7	TGTGCCTGGAGCTGGAGAGCGGGAGTCCACGAGCAGTACTTC	CAWSWRAGVHEQYF
.	.	TRBV19	TRBJ1-1	TGTGCCAGTAGGACCCGTAGGGGGGGCTCCGGCACTGAAGCTTTCTTT	CASRTRRGGSGTEAFF
TRBD1	.	TRBV12-3/TRBV12-4	TRBJ2-7	TGTGCCAGCAGTCCGGACAGGGGGCTAGGGGAGCAGTACTTC	CASSPDRGLGEQYF
.	many	TRBV25-1	TRBJ1-6	TGTGCCAGCAGTGAATACGGACTTCTCAATTCACCCCTCCACTTT	CASSEYGLLNSPLHF
TRBD1	.	TRBV25-1	TRBJ2-5	TGTGCCAGCAGTGACCCTTCCGGGACAGGGGGAGAGACCCAGTACTTC	CASSDPSGTGGETQYF
TRBD1	few	TRBV15	TRBJ1-1	TGTGCCACCCGGACAGGGGACACTGAAGCTTTCTTT	CATRTGDTEAFF
.	.	TRBV12-5	TRBJ1-2	TGTGCTAGTGGTTTGGGCCGTGGCTACACCTTC	CASGLGRGYTF
.	.	TRBV7-2	TRBJ2-7	TGTGCCAGCAGCTTGACGGGGGCAGAAGAGCAGTACTTC	CASSLTGAEEQYF
TRBD2	.	TRBV12-3/TRBV12-4	TRBJ2-7	TGTGCCAGCAGTTATGGGACGGGAGGAGAGGAGCAGTACTTC	CASSYGTGGEEQYF
TRBD1	few	TRBV6-2/TRBV6-3	TRBJ1-5	TGTGCCAGCAGTTGGCCCGGGACAGGGGGCGATCAGCCCCAGCATTTT	CASSWPGTGGDQPQHF
.	many	TRBV12-3/TRBV12-4	TRBJ1-1	TGTGCCAGCAGTTTAAGACAGATGAACACTGAAGCTTTCTTT	CASSLRQMNTEAFF
TRBD1	.	TRBV2	TRBJ1-2	TGTGCCAGACCCAGTACCAGACAGGGGGCGCACGGCTACACCTTC	CARPSTRQGAHGYTF
.	.	TRBV16	TRBJ1-5	TGTGCCAGCAGCCAATCCAATGAGGTGGGTCAGCCCCAGCATTTT	CASSQSNEVGQPQHF
TRBD1	many	TRBV9	TRBJ1-4	TGTGCCAGCAGCGTCGGACAGGGGTTCGAAAAACTGTTTTTT	CASSVGQGFEKLFF
.	.	TRBV7-9	TRBJ1-2	TGTGCCAGCAGCTTAATGGCGGATGGCTACACCTTC	CASSLMADGYTF
TRBD2	.	TRBV20-1	TRBJ2-2	TGCAGTGCTAGGGTCCCTAGCGGGAGGGCCGGGGAGCTGTTTTTT	CSARVPSGRAGELFF
TRBD1	many	TRBV25-1	TRBJ1-4	TGTGCCAGCAGTGAATTAAGGGACAGTGCCACAACTAATGAAAAACTGTTTTTT	CASSELRDSATTNEKLFF
.	few	TRBV18	TRBJ1-2	TGTGCCAGCTCACCAGCCTCTGACTATGGCTACACCTTC	CASSPASDYGYTF
TRBD1	.	TRBV29-1	TRBJ2-5	TGCAGTTCGACAGGGTCGAAGACCCAGTACTTC	CSSTGSKTQYF
TRBD1	.	TRBV24-1	TRBJ2-5	TGTGCCACGGCTACCGGGACAGGGGTTGAGGAGACCCAGTACTTC	CATATGTGVEETQYF
.	.	TRBV7-3	TRBJ2-7	TGTGCCAGCAGGGGATCGCAGGGGTACGAGCAGTACTTC	CASRGSQGYEQYF
.	.	TRBV20-1	TRBJ2-7	TGCAAACAAGGCGGGCCCTACGAGCAGTACTTC	CKQGGPYEQYF
TRBD2	few	TRBV12-3/TRBV12-4	TRBJ2-7	TGTGCCAGCGGTAGCGGGGGCCTGTACGAGCAGTACTTC	CASGSGGLYEQYF
.	.	TRBV7-9	TRBJ2-6	TGTGCCAGCAGGAAAGAGAGCGGGGCCAACGTCCTGACTTTC	CASRKESGANVLTF
TRBD1	.	TRBV19	TRBJ2-7	TGTGCCAGTAGTTCCGCTTCCGGGACAGACATCGAGCAGTACTTC	CASSSASGTDIEQYF
.	.	TRBV7-3	TRBJ2-1	TGTGCCAGCAGCTCCCCAGAGGTATACAATGAGCAGTTCTTC	CASSSPEVYNEQFF
.	.	TRBV7-2	TRBJ1-5	TGTGCCAGCAGCGACGCTAGCGGGGGGATAAATCAGCCCCAGCATTTT	CASSDASGGINQPQHF
.	.	TRBV9	TRBJ2-1	TGTGCCAGCAGTTATCACGCCTACAATGAGCAGTTCTTC	CASSYHAYNEQFF
.	many	TRBV2	TRBJ1-1	TGTGCCAGCAGTGAAATAGGGAGGGCTGGTACTGAAGCTTTCTTT	CASSEIGRAGTEAFF
.	.	TRBV10-3	TRBJ2-6	TGTGCCGAGAAGGGGTCTGGGGCCAACGTCCTGACTTTC	CAEKGSGANVLTF
.	many	TRBV29-1	TRBJ1-3	TGCAGCGTTACAGGGCCCTTGGGTGGAAACACCATATATTTT	CSVTGPLGGNTIYF
TRBD1	.	TRBV2	TRBJ1-2	TGTGCCAAAGGGACAGGGGTTTATGGCTACACCTTC	CAKGTGVYGYTF
TRBD1	.	TRBV25-1	TRBJ1-6	TGTGCCAGCCGGGATGACAGGGTAGAATCACCCCTCCACTTT	CASRDDRVESPLHF
.	many	TRBV10-2	TRBJ2-6	TGCGCCAGCAGTGACCTTAGCTCTGGGGCCAACGTCCTGACTTTC	CASSDLSSGANVLTF
TRBD1	many	TRBV7-9	TRBJ1-2	TGTGCCAGCAGCCTTCGACCCACCGGGACAGGTGATGGCTACACCTTC	CASSLRPTGTGDGYTF
TRBD1	many	TRBV7-2	TRBJ1-2	TGTGCCAGCAGCTTAGCGCAGGGGGACCTCGGGTATGGCTACACCTTC	CASSLAQGDLGYGYTF
.	once	TRBV29-1	TRBJ2-3	TGCAGCGTTGTAGGCCAGGCCGCCCTCACCGATACGCAGTATTTT	CSVVGQAALTDTQYF